Listed below are T cell receptor beta chains from one sample, sequenced in a study of shared clonotypes between healthy human individuals. Clones were read by immunoSEQ multiplex PCR, and TCRdb kept only the in-frame ones, dropping some. The data show 850,000 to 1,200,000 clones, about 75% seen once. The sample consisted of memory CD4+ T cells sorted from blood. These receptors were obtained from a man between 18 and 29 years old in good health. CDR3s include the opening cysteine and the closing phenylalanine or tryptophan. D genes are given only for firm matches. A row's size may be missing; if present it is once, few, many or a size class.

clone size	D gene	V gene	J gene	CDR3 protein	CDR3 DNA
-	-	TRBV25-1	TRBJ1-6	CASSEQVYNSPLHF	TGTGCCAGCAGTGAGCAGGTCTATAATTCACCCCTCCACTTT
-	TRBD1	TRBV10-3	TRBJ1-1	CAISSRTGWDTEAFF	TGTGCCATCAGCTCACGGACAGGGTGGGACACTGAAGCTTTCTTT
-	-	TRBV11-2	TRBJ2-7	CASSLEGSYEQYF	TGTGCCAGCAGCTTAGAGGGGTCCTACGAGCAGTACTTC
-	-	TRBV27	TRBJ2-7	CASRTNLPLGEQYF	TGTGCCAGCCGGACAAATTTACCTCTTGGGGAGCAGTACTTC
-	-	TRBV6-6	TRBJ2-2	CASTFRRGGELFF	TGTGCCAGCACATTCAGACGGGGCGGGGAGCTGTTTTTT
-	TRBD1	TRBV2	TRBJ1-2	CASSESEQGPYGYTF	TGTGCCAGCAGTGAAAGTGAACAGGGGCCGTATGGCTACACCTTC
-	-	TRBV6-6	TRBJ1-1	CASSYSMSGYTEAFF	TGTGCCAGCAGTTACTCGATGTCAGGATACACTGAAGCTTTCTTT
-	-	TRBV7-6	TRBJ2-3	CASSSGSSPDTQYF	TGTGCCAGCAGCTCTGGATCGAGTCCAGATACGCAGTATTTT
many	-	TRBV4-3	TRBJ1-3	CASSLKGGGNTIYF	TGCGCCAGCAGTCTAAAGGGAGGGGGAAACACCATATATTTT
-	-	TRBV7-6	TRBJ2-7	CASSLNSAYSYEQYF	TGTGCCAGCAGCTTGAATAGCGCATACTCCTACGAGCAGTACTTC
-	-	TRBV19	TRBJ1-6	CASSIGGDNSPLHF	TGTGCCAGTAGTATAGGTGGAGATAATTCACCCCTCCACTTT
-	TRBD2	TRBV5-6	TRBJ2-1	CASSRLAGAGNEQFF	TGTGCCAGCAGCCGACTAGCGGGAGCGGGAAATGAGCAGTTCTTC
once	TRBD2	TRBV5-1	TRBJ2-5	CASSSEGWEGETQYF	TGCGCCAGCAGCTCGGAGGGCTGGGAGGGAGAGACCCAGTACTTC
-	TRBD2	TRBV2	TRBJ2-3	CASSSSGGATDTQYF	TGTGCCAGCAGTAGTAGCGGGGGGGCGACAGATACGCAGTATTTT
-	-	TRBV5-1	TRBJ2-6	CASSFGGSGANVLTF	TGCGCCAGCAGCTTCGGAGGCTCTGGGGCCAACGTCCTGACTTTC
-	-	TRBV30	TRBJ2-7	CAWGHSYEQYF	TGTGCCTGGGGACACTCCTACGAGCAGTACTTC
-	-	TRBV2	TRBJ1-3	CASSENPYWGSAGNTIYF	TGTGCCAGCAGTGAGAATCCCTATTGGGGGTCAGCTGGAAACACCATATATTTT
-	TRBD2	TRBV2	TRBJ2-1	CASSEEGRVKQFF	TGTGCCAGCAGTGAAGAGGGGAGGGTAAAGCAGTTCTTC
-	TRBD1	TRBV7-2	TRBJ1-4	CASSLTGTGGTNEKLFF	TGTGCCAGCAGCCTCACCGGGACAGGGGGAACTAATGAAAAACTGTTTTTT
-	TRBD1	TRBV2	TRBJ1-6	CASNPGQGAYSPLHF	TGTGCCAGCAACCCGGGACAGGGGGCCTATTCACCCCTCCACTTT
few	TRBD2	TRBV19	TRBJ2-7	CASSISSGSSYEQYF	TGTGCCAGTAGTATATCCAGCGGGAGCTCCTACGAGCAGTACTTC
-	TRBD1	TRBV2	TRBJ1-1	CASRSRTGGFTEAFF	TGTGCCAGCAGAAGCCGGACAGGGGGCTTCACTGAAGCTTTCTTT
-	TRBD2	TRBV11-2	TRBJ2-2	CASSFAGGSTGELFF	TGTGCCAGCAGCTTCGCGGGAGGCTCCACCGGGGAGCTGTTTTTT
-	-	TRBV30	TRBJ2-2	CAWSSPGIPGELFF	TGTGCCTGGAGTAGCCCAGGGATCCCCGGGGAGCTGTTTTTT
-	TRBD2	TRBV7-2	TRBJ2-5	CASSLGTSGSRETQYF	TGTGCCAGCAGCTTAGGGACTAGCGGGAGTCGTGAGACCCAGTACTTC
-	-	TRBV7-9	TRBJ2-7	CASSPGGLYEQYF	TGTGCCAGCAGCCCAGGTGGTCTCTACGAGCAGTACTTC
-	-	TRBV6-1	TRBJ1-1	CASSQDRDTEAFF	TGTGCCAGCAGTCAAGACAGAGACACTGAAGCTTTCTTT
-	TRBD2	TRBV7-6	TRBJ2-1	CASSFPGLAGDSSYNEQFF	TGTGCCAGCAGCTTCCCGGGACTAGCGGGGGATAGCTCCTACAATGAGCAGTTCTTC
once	-	TRBV9	TRBJ1-2	CASSVEGIKGGYTF	TGTGCCAGCAGCGTAGAGGGGATAAAAGGCGGCTACACCTTC
-	-	TRBV9	TRBJ2-1	CASSARDTSQDEQFF	TGTGCCAGCAGCGCCCGGGACACATCCCAGGATGAGCAGTTCTTC
-	-	TRBV5-6	TRBJ2-7	CASSLEGRGEQYF	TGTGCCAGCAGCTTGGAGGGGCGAGGGGAGCAGTACTTC
-	-	TRBV6-5	TRBJ1-5	CASSYSGPASNQPQHF	TGTGCCAGCAGTTACTCGGGGCCGGCGAGCAATCAGCCCCAGCATTTT
-	-	TRBV27	TRBJ2-1	CASSLLNPKGLHPGGEQFF	TGTGCCAGCAGTTTATTAAACCCTAAGGGGTTACACCCAGGAGGCGAGCAGTTCTTC
-	-	TRBV7-9	TRBJ2-2	CASSFGGNTGELFF	TGTGCCAGCAGCTTTGGCGGGAACACCGGGGAGCTGTTTTTT
many	-	TRBV5-1	TRBJ2-2	CASNWGSGWSGELFF	TGCGCCAGCAATTGGGGTAGCGGTTGGTCCGGGGAGCTGTTTTTT
many	TRBD2	TRBV2	TRBJ2-3	CASDRLAGTDTQYF	TGTGCCAGTGATAGGCTAGCGGGCACAGATACGCAGTATTTT